The present T cell receptor beta chain was sequenced within a study of STAT3 mutations in large granular lymphocyte leukemia. Study-level information: Roughly half of the longitudinally sequenced T-LGLL patients carried detectable canonical activating STAT3 mutations.

Tens of thousands of productive templates were obtained per sample on average. Some clones are missing from TCRdb's copy, which holds only in-frame ones; the method was immunoSEQ multiplex PCR. The sample gives roughly 40,000 clones, around 80% of which show up once; 0.43% is in the top ten. With 0 bases clipped from V and 7 bases from J, the junction kept 5 bases outside the gene matches. This CDR3 contains 14 residues. Per the germline V gene, CDR1 is MNHNY and CDR2 is SVGAGI (reference sequence). The study's findings and limits: In 6 of 18 patients, new TCR clonotypes emerged after therapy. In T-cell large granular lymphocyte leukemia, about half of patients showed multiple immunodominant subclonotypes.

As to this clone: The antigen is undetermined.

The source is a human donor with T large granular lymphocyte leukemia. Some clones in this sample may be carry-over from other donors' samples. The chain uses TRBV6-6 and TRBJ1-2; 7 bases are shared with TRBD1. Sequencing used PBMCs. CDR3 nucleotides: TGTGCCAGCAGTTACTCGACAGGGAGAACTGGCTACACCTTC. It is translated as CASSYSTGRTGYTF.